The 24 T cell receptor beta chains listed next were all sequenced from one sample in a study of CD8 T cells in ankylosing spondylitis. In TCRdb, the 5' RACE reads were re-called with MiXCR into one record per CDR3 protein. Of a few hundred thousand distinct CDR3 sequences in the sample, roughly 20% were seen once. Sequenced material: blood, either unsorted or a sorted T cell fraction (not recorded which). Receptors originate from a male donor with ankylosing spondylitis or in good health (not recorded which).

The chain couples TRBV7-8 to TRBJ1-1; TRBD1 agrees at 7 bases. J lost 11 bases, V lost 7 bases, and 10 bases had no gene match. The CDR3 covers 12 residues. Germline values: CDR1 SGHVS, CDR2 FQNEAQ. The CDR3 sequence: CASTSTGRYAFF. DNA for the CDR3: TGTGCCAGCACCTCGACAGGGCGGTATGCTTTCTTT.

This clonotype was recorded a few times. The CDR3 spells CASSRLGGWDQPQHF. As DNA, the CDR3 is TGTGCCAGCAGTCGATTAGGGGGCTGGGATCAGCCCCAGCATTTT. The gene calls are TRBV27 and TRBJ1-5, with 7 bases lining up with TRBD1. The length of the CDR3 is 15 residues. The V and J ends lost 5 bases and 5 bases, in that order; junction bases with no gene match: 9. The V gene's germline CDR1 is MNHEY and CDR2 SMNVEV (reference sequence).

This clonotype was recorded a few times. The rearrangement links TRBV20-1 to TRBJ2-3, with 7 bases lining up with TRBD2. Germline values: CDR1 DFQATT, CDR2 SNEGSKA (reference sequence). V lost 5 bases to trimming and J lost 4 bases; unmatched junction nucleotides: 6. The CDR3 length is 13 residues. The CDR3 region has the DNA TGCAGTGCTGAGCGAGGACTAGCAGATACGCAGTATTTT. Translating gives CSAERGLADTQYF.

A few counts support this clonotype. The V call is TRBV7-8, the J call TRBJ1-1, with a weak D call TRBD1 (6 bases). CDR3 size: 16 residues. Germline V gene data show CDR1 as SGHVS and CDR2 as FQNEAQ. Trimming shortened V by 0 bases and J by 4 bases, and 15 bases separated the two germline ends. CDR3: CASSLASRGGVTEAFF. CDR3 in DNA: TGTGCCAGCAGCTTAGCGTCCAGGGGAGGGGTCACTGAAGCTTTCTTT.

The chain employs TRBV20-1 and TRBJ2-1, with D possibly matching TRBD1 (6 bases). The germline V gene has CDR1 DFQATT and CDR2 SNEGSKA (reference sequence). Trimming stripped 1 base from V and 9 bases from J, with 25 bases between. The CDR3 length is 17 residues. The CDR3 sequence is CSARVPRGQRSLGEQFF. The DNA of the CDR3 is TGCAGTGCTAGAGTACCACGCGGACAGCGCTCATTGGGTGAGCAGTTCTTC.

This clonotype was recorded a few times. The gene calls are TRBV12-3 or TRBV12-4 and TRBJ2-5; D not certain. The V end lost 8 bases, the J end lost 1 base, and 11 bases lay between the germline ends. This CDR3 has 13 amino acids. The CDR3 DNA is TGTGCCAGCTCCGATCCTTTCCAAGAGACCCAGTACTTC. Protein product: CASSDPFQETQYF.

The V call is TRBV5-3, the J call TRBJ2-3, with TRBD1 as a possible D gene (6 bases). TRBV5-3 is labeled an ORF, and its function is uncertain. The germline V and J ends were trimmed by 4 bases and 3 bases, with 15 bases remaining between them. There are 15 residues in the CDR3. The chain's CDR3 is CARSLEQGRTDTQYF. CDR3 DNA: TGTGCCAGAAGCCTTGAGCAGGGGCGGACAGATACGCAGTATTTT.

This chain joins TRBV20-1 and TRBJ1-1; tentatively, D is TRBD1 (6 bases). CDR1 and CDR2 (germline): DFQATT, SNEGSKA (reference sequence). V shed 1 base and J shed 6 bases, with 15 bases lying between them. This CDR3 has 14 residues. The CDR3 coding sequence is TGCAGTGCTAGAGTGCAGGGGCAGGGATCTGAAGCTTTCTTT. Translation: CSARVQGQGSEAFF.

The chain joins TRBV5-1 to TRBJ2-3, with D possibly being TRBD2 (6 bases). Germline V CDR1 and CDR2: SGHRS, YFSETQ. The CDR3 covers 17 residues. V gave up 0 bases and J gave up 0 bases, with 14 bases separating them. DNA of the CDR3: TGCGCCAGCAGCTTGGACCAAGGCGGGATTAGCACAGATACGCAGTATTTT. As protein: CASSLDQGGISTDTQYF.

This CDR3 reads CASSPNLGKTQYF. The CDR3 nucleotides read TGTGCCAGCTCACCTAATCTCGGGAAGACCCAGTACTTC. The chain is built from TRBV18 and TRBJ2-5; D perhaps matches TRBD2 (5 bases). V lost 3 bases and J 6 bases, leaving 11 bases between the germline ends. CDR3 size: 13 residues. Germline lookup yields CDR1 KGHSH and CDR2 LQKENI. Full variable domain (rest looked up from reference TRBV18 and TRBJ2-5): NAGVMQNPRHLVRRRGQEARLRCSPMKGHSHVYWYRQLPEEGLKFMVYLQKENIIDESGMPKERFSAEFPKEGPSILRIQQVVRGDSAAYFCASSPNLGKTQYFGPGTRLLVL.

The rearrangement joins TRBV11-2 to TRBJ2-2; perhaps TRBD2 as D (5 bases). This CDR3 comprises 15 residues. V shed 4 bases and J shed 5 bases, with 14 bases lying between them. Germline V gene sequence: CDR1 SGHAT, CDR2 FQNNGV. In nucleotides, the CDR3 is TGTGCCAGCAGCTACGGGGTCTTAGGGACCGGGGAGCTGTTTTTT. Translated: CASSYGVLGTGELFF.

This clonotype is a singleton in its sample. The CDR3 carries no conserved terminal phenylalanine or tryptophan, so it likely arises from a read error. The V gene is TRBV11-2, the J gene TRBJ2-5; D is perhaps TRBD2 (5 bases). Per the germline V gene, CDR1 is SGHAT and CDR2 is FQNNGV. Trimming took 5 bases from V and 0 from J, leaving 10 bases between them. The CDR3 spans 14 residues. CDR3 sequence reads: CASSRKADQETQYL. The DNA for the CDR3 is TGTGCCAGCAGCCGAAAAGCGGACCAAGAGACCCAGTACTTA.

The CDR3 reads CAIRERESYNEQFF. In DNA form, the CDR3 reads TGTGCCATCAGGGAGCGGGAATCCTACAATGAGCAGTTCTTC. The chain links TRBV10-3 to TRBJ2-1, with 7 bases aligning to TRBD2. V was pared by 6 bases and J by 1 base, with 3 bases of the junction left unmatched. CDR1 and CDR2 (germline): ENHRY, SYGVKD. There are 14 residues in the CDR3.

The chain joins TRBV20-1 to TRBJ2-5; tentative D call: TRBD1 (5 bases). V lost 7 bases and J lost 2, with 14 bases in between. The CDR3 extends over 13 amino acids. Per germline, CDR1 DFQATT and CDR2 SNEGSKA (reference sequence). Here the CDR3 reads CSVSPGLQETQYF. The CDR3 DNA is TGCAGTGTCTCCCCAGGGCTACAAGAGACCCAGTACTTC.

CDR3 coding DNA: TGTGCCAGCAGGACAAACTATGGCTACACCTTC. Protein sequence: CASRTNYGYTF. The chain recombines TRBV12-3 or TRBV12-4 with TRBJ1-2; unclear D gene. The CDR3 totals 11 residues. Trimming cost V 6 bases and J 2 bases, with 4 bases left between them.

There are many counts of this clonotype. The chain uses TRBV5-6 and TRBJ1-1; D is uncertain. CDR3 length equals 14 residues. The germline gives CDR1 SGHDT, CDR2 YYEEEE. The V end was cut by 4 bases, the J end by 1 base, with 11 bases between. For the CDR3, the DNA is TGTGCCAGCAGCGGAGACGGACGGAACACTGAAGCTTTCTTT. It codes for CASSGDGRNTEAFF.

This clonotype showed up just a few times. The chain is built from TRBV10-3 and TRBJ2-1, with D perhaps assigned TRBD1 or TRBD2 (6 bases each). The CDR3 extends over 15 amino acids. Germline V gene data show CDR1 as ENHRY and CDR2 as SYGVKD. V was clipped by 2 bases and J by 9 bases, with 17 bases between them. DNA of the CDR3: TGTGCCATCAGTGAGCGCGGGGTAAGGGGGGTTGAGCAGTTCTTC. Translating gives CAISERGVRGVEQFF.

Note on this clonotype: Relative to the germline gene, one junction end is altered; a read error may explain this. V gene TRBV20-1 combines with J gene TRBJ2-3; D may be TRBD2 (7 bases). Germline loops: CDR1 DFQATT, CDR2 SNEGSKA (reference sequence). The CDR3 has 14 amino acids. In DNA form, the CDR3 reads TGCAGTGCTGGAGATATCGGGGGGACATATACGCAGTATTTT. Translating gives CSAGDIGGTYTQYF.

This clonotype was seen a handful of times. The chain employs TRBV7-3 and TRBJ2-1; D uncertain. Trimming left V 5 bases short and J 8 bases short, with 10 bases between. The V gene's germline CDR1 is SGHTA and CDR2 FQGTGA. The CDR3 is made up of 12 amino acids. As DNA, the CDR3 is TGTGCCAGCAGCCGTGGAAAGGATGAGCAGTTCTTC. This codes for CASSRGKDEQFF. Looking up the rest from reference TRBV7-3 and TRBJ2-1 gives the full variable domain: GAGVSQTPSNKVTEKGKYVELRCDPISGHTALYWYRQSLGQGPEFLIYFQGTGAADDSGLPNDRFFAVRPEGSVSTLKIQRTERGDSAVYLCASSRGKDEQFFGPGTRLTVL.

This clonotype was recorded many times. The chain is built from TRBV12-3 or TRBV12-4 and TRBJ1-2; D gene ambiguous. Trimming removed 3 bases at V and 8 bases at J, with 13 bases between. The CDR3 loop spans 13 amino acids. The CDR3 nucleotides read TGTGCCAGCAGTTTCGGGAGCTTGGAAGGCTACACCTTC. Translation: CASSFGSLEGYTF.

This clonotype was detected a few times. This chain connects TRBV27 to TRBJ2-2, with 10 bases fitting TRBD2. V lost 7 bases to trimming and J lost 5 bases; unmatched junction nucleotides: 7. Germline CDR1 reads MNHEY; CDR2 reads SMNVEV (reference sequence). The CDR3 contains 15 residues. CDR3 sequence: CASKLAGLGTGELFF. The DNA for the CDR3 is TGTGCCAGCAAACTAGCGGGGCTAGGGACCGGGGAGCTGTTTTTT.

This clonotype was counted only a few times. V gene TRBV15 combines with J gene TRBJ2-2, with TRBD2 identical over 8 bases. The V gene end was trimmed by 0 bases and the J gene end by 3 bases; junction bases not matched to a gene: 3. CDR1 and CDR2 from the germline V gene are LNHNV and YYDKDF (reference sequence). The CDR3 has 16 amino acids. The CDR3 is CATSRDPAGDTGELFF. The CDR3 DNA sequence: TGTGCCACCAGCAGAGATCCAGCGGGGGACACCGGGGAGCTGTTTTTT.

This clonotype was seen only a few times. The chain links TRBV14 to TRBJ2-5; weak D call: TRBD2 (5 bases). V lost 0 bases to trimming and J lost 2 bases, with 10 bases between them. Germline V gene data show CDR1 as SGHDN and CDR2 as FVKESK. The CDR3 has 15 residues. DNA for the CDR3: TGTGCCAGCAGCCAAGATAGGAGGATTCAAGAGACCCAGTACTTC. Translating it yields CASSQDRRIQETQYF. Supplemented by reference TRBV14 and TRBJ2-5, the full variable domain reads EAGVTQFPSHSVIEKGQTVTLRCDPISGHDNLYWYRRVMGKEIKFLLHFVKESKQDESGMPNNRFLAERTGGTYSTLKVQPAELEDSGVYFCASSQDRRIQETQYFGPGTRLLVL.

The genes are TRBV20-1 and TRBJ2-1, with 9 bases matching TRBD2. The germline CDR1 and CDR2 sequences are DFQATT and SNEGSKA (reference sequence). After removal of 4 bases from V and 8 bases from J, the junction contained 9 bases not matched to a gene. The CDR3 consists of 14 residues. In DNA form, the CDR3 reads TGCAGTGCTAACCTAGCGGGGAGGTCCCATGAGCAGTTCTTC. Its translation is CSANLAGRSHEQFF.